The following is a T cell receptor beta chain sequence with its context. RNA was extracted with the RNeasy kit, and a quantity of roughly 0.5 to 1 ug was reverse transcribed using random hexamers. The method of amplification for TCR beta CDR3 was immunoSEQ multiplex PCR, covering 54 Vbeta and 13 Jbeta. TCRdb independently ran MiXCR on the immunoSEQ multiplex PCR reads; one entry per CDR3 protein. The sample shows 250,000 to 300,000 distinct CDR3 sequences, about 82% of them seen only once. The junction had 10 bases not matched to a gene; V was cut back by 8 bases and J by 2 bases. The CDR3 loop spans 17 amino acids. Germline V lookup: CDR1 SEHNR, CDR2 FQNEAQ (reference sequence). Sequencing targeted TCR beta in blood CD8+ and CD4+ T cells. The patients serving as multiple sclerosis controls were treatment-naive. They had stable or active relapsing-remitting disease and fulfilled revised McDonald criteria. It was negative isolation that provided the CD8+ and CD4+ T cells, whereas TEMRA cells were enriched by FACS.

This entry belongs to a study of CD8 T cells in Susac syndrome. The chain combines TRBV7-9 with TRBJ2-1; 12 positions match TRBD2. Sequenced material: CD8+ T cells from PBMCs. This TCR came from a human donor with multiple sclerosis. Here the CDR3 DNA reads TGTGCCAGCGGGGGACTAGCGGGCGACCGAGCCTACAATGAGCAGTTCTTC. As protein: CASGGLAGDRAYNEQFF.